This TCR beta chain is drawn from a study of blood T cell repertoires in COVID-19. Here immunoSEQ multiplex PCR was the method, and the copy in TCRdb shows in-frame clones only, minus some. The sample yields about 150,000 clones, more than 75% seen once. Germline values: CDR1 SGHRS, CDR2 YFSETQ. This CDR3 region has 17 residues. Trimming shortened V by 1 base and J by 2 bases, and 19 bases separated the two germline ends. The rearrangement links TRBV5-1 to TRBJ2-7; D might be TRBD2 (7 bases). Sample: peripheral blood. The sequence was obtained from a man between 65 and 85 years old with acute or convalescent COVID-19. The CDR3 nucleotides read TGCGCCAGCAGCTTGTCCCTCGGGGGGCTTCAGACCTACGAGCAGTACTTC. This sequence encodes CASSLSLGGLQTYEQYF.